This passage covers 19 T cell receptor beta chains from one sample sequenced in a study of cytomegalovirus exposure and HLA in healthy donors. The assay was immunoSEQ multiplex PCR, and TCRdb's table has in-frame clones only and misses some. The sample lists approximately 65,000 clones; over 95% were seen once. Sequencing was done on a sample of PBMCs. Receptor source: a woman aged 18-30 years in good health and CMV-seropositive.

CDR3 in amino acids: CSVTASGRNEQFF. The CDR3 DNA reads as TGCAGCGTTACCGCTAGCGGGAGAAATGAGCAGTTCTTC. The chain carries TRBV29-1 and TRBJ2-1, with 10 nucleotides matching TRBD2. V dropped 5 bases and J dropped 7; count of bases not matched to a gene: 5. This CDR3 has 13 amino acids. Germline lookup yields CDR1 SQVTM and CDR2 ANQGSEA.

The chain links TRBV5-1 to TRBJ2-5; 11 nucleotides line up with TRBD2. Per germline, CDR1 SGHRS and CDR2 YFSETQ. The CDR3 contains 17 residues. V was pared by 4 bases and J by 1 base, with 9 bases of the junction left unmatched. The CDR3 coding sequence is TGCGCCAGCAGCAGAAAACCCGGGACTAGCGGCCAAGAGACCCAGTACTTC. It specifies CASSRKPGTSGQETQYF.

The chain employs TRBV5-1 and TRBJ2-1, with 7 bases that match TRBD1. The germline V gene has CDR1 SGHRS and CDR2 YFSETQ. J gave up 13 bases and V 0 bases, and 4 bases lay outside the gene matches. CDR3 length: 12 amino acids. In DNA form, the CDR3 reads TGCGCCAGCAGCTTGGAAGGGGGCACTCAGTTCTTC. This codes for CASSLEGGTQFF.

This chain uses TRBV4-3 with TRBJ2-7; 12 nucleotides align to TRBD1. The CDR3 totals 16 residues. From germline, CDR1 is LGHNA and CDR2 YSLEER. After removal of 3 bases from V and 5 bases from J, the junction contained 8 bases not matched to a gene. DNA for the CDR3: TGCGCCAGCAGCCATACATCCGGGACAGGGGGCAACGAGCAGTACTTC. Translation: CASSHTSGTGGNEQYF.

The J gene is TRBJ2-2, the V gene TRBV5-1; 11 bases match TRBD2. CDR3 length equals 17 residues. Germline CDR1 is SGHRS and CDR2 is YFSETQ. V lost 4 bases, J lost 0 bases, and 5 bases stayed unmatched. CDR3 sequence: CASSGRTSGSNTGELFF. The CDR3 DNA reads as TGCGCCAGCAGCGGCAGGACTAGCGGGTCGAACACCGGGGAGCTGTTTTTT.

This chain uses TRBV7-3 with TRBJ2-3; 7 nucleotides align to TRBD2. Germline values: CDR1 SGHTA, CDR2 FQGTGA. This CDR3 region has 14 residues. V dropped 5 bases and J dropped 6; count of bases not matched to a gene: 8. CDR3 nucleotide sequence: TGTGCCAGCAGCCCCGGGGCGGGAGAGGATACGCAGTATTTT. Translating gives CASSPGAGEDTQYF.

V and J are TRBV28 and TRBJ1-4, with D uncertain. There are 13 residues in the CDR3. Germline CDR1 and CDR2: MDHEN and SYDVKM. V lost 6 bases to trimming and J lost 8 bases, with 13 bases between them. CDR3 residues: CASSKDMVEKLFF. The DNA for the CDR3 is TGTGCCAGCAGCAAAGACATGGTGGAAAAACTGTTTTTT.

The rearrangement joins TRBV20-1 to TRBJ2-1; possibly TRBD1 for D (5 bases). Germline lookup yields CDR1 DFQATT and CDR2 SNEGSKA (reference sequence). V shed 6 bases and J shed 10 bases, with 10 bases lying between them. This CDR3 has 10 amino acids. CDR3 coding DNA: TGCAGTGCCGCACCAGGGGAGCAGTTCTTC. Its translation is CSAAPGEQFF.

V usage is TRBV7-6 and J usage is TRBJ2-5; no firm D call. Germline CDR1 reads SGHVS; CDR2 reads FNYEAQ. The CDR3 is made up of 14 amino acids. The V and J ends lost 2 bases and 1 base respectively, with 8 bases between them. CDR3 coding DNA: TGTGCCAGCAGCTTAAGGCCAGGCCAAGAGACCCAGTACTTC. Protein product: CASSLRPGQETQYF. Looking up the rest from reference TRBV7-6 and TRBJ2-5 gives the full variable domain: GAGVSQSPRYKVTKRGQDVALRCDPISGHVSLYWYRQALGQGPEFLTYFNYEAQQDKSGLPNDRFSAERPEGSISTLTIQRTEQRDSAMYRCASSLRPGQETQYFGPGTRLLVL.

The chain recombines TRBV11-2 with TRBJ2-1, with 9 bases fitting TRBD1. V shed 1 base, J shed 3 bases, and the junction held 7 bases outside the gene matches. Germline assignment: CDR1 SGHAT and CDR2 FQNNGV. CDR3 length equals 17 residues. Written as DNA, the CDR3 is TGTGCCAGCAGCTTAGGGGGAGCGGGACAGGGCTACAATGAGCAGTTCTTC. Translation gives CASSLGGAGQGYNEQFF.

The chain is built from TRBV19 and TRBJ2-2; the match to TRBD2 covers 8 bases. The CDR3 sequence is 15 residues long. V was pared by 8 bases and J by 3 bases, with 8 bases of the junction left unmatched. Germline CDR1 and CDR2: LNHDA and SQIVND (reference sequence). CDR3 region: CASCRGGLYTGELFF. CDR3 DNA sequence: TGTGCCAGTTGCCGGGGGGGACTTTACACCGGGGAGCTGTTTTTT.

This clone has just a few counts. The chain recombines TRBV6-4 with TRBJ2-2, with 9 bases matching TRBD2. The CDR3 totals 16 residues. Germline trimming cut 0 bases from V and 3 bases from J; bases unmatched to any gene: 2. The germline gives CDR1 MRHNA, CDR2 SNTAGT. The CDR3, as DNA: TGTGCCAGCAGTGACTCGGAGCGGGGGGACACCGGGGAGCTGTTTTTT. Translated: CASSDSERGDTGELFF.

The V gene is TRBV4-1, the J gene TRBJ1-1; no clear D. Trimming pared 1 base from V and 0 bases from J, leaving 9 bases between. This CDR3 comprises 15 residues. From germline, CDR1 is MGHRA and CDR2 YSYEKL. The CDR3 reads CASSQGPQMNTEAFF. The CDR3 DNA follows: TGCGCCAGCAGCCAAGGTCCACAGATGAACACTGAAGCTTTCTTT.

The rearrangement uses TRBV6-1 and TRBJ1-5; 9 nucleotides match TRBD1. From germline, CDR1 is MNHNS and CDR2 SASEGT. V was clipped by 0 bases and J by 7 bases; unmatched bases: 4. The CDR3 runs 15 residues. The CDR3 DNA is TGTGCCAGCAGTGAAGCGGGACAGGGTCTCCAGCCCCAGCATTTT. Protein: CASSEAGQGLQPQHF.

The chain employs TRBV2 and TRBJ1-1; D call uncertain. V lost 3 bases and J lost 5, with 10 bases in between. This CDR3 comprises 13 residues. Germline V gene sequence: CDR1 SNHLY, CDR2 FYNNEI. Here the CDR3 reads CASSDDRDTEAFF. DNA for the CDR3: TGTGCCAGCAGTGATGATCGGGATACTGAAGCTTTCTTT.

The CDR3 loop is CASSIWAGQGIYEQYF. CDR3 sequence (DNA): TGTGCCAGTAGTATCTGGGCGGGACAGGGAATATACGAGCAGTACTTC. The rearrangement links TRBV19 to TRBJ2-7; 9 nucleotides match TRBD1. From germline, CDR1 is LNHDA and CDR2 SQIVND (reference sequence). The trim removed 3 bases at V and 4 bases at J, leaving 10 bases unmatched. The CDR3 is made up of 16 amino acids.

V is TRBV5-1 and J is TRBJ1-1; 11 positions match TRBD1. Germline CDR1 SGHRS, CDR2 YFSETQ. The CDR3 length is 13 residues. Trimming took 4 bases from V and 11 from J; bases not matched to a gene: 7. CDR3 amino acids: CASSPGQGASAFF. In DNA, the CDR3 is TGCGCCAGCAGCCCCGGACAGGGGGCCAGTGCTTTCTTT.

This chain's CDR3 is CASSPTGSGNTIYF. Written as DNA, the CDR3 is TGTGCCAGCTCACCAACGGGATCTGGAAACACCATATATTTT. V gene TRBV18 combines with J gene TRBJ1-3; no clear D. This CDR3 region has 14 residues. V gave up 2 bases and J gave up 1 base, with 6 bases separating them. Per the germline V gene, CDR1 is KGHSH and CDR2 is LQKENI. Combining the CDR3 with reference TRBV18 and TRBJ1-3 gives the whole variable domain NAGVMQNPRHLVRRRGQEARLRCSPMKGHSHVYWYRQLPEEGLKFMVYLQKENIIDESGMPKERFSAEFPKEGPSILRIQQVVRGDSAAYFCASSPTGSGNTIYFGEGSWLTVV.

This sequence joins TRBV30 and TRBJ2-5, with TRBD1 matching 7 bases. Germline CDR1 and CDR2: GTSNPN and SVGIG (reference sequence). V dropped 3 bases and J dropped 3; count of bases not matched to a gene: 1. This CDR3 is built from 12 residues. CDR3 sequence (DNA): TGTGCCTGGAGAGGGACAGAAGAGACCCAGTACTTC. Its protein product is CAWRGTEETQYF.